A selection of T cell receptor beta chains follows, all from one sample in a study of early T cells in non-severe SARS-CoV-2 infection. TCRdb used MiXCR to reprocess the 5' RACE reads, holding one entry per CDR3 protein. Among 45,000 or so distinct CDR3 sequences listed, approximately 10% were seen once. Material: whole blood. These TCRs come from an adult who was a healthcare worker with PCR-confirmed SARS-CoV-2 infection or an uninfected control (not recorded which). Each CDR3 is given with its conserved first and last residue. A D gene is named only where the DNA matches it firmly. The size of a clone is reported for some rows only, either as once, few or many, or as a class for expanded clones.

clone_size j_call v_call d_call cdr3_nt cdr3_aa
. TRBJ2-1 TRBV29-1 . TGCAGCGTTGAATCCCCCTCCAGCTCCTACAATGAGCAGTTCTTC CSVESPSSSYNEQFF
. TRBJ2-3 TRBV20-1 TRBD2 TGCAGTGCTTTACCGGGACTAGCGGGGGGGCCTGGAGATACGCAGTATTTT CSALPGLAGGPGDTQYF
many TRBJ2-1 TRBV7-9 . TGTGCCAGCAGTAAGACTGGGGCACACGATGAGCAGTTCTTC CASSKTGAHDEQFF
few TRBJ2-7 TRBV7-8 TRBD2 TGTGCCAGCAGCTTAAGCGGGGGGCTTTACGAGCAGTACTTC CASSLSGGLYEQYF
. TRBJ1-2 TRBV6-2/TRBV6-3 . TGTGCCAGCAGTTATCGTGGAGGGGTCGGCTACACCTTC CASSYRGGVGYTF
many TRBJ1-1 TRBV6-2/TRBV6-3 . TGTGCCAGCGAGGTGCAGGGTAGCACTGAAGCTTTCTTT CASEVQGSTEAFF
few TRBJ2-7 TRBV9 . TGTGCCAGCAGCGTAGAGACCTCCTACGAGCAGTACTTC CASSVETSYEQYF
. TRBJ1-2 TRBV11-1 TRBD1 TGTGCCAGCAGATCAGACAGGGGCAACTATGGCTACACCTTC CASRSDRGNYGYTF
few TRBJ1-6 TRBV7-7 . TGTGCCAGCAGCTCCGGGTCCCTCGATTCACCCCTCCACTTT CASSSGSLDSPLHF
once TRBJ2-2 TRBV29-1 . TGCAGCGTTGAAGTCGGACAGTGGGCGGGCACCGGGGAGCTGTTTTTT CSVEVGQWAGTGELFF
once TRBJ2-3 TRBV5-1 . TGTGTCAGCATCCCCAACGAATATCACGCAGATACGCAGTATTTT CVSIPNEYHADTQYF
few TRBJ1-1 TRBV9 TRBD1 TGTGCCAGCAGCCGTACAGGGGGGGACACTGAAGCTTTCTTT CASSRTGGDTEAFF
few TRBJ1-4 TRBV5-6 . TGTGCCAGCAGCCAGGGAGCAACTAATGAAAAACTGTTTTTT CASSQGATNEKLFF
. TRBJ1-2 TRBV4-3 . TGCGCCAGCAGCCAAGATCCCGGGAGTGACTATGGCTACACCTTC CASSQDPGSDYGYTF
. TRBJ1-6 TRBV6-6 TRBD1 TGTGCCAGCAGAACAGGGGGCTTGAGTTCACCCCTCCACTTT CASRTGGLSSPLHF
. TRBJ1-2 TRBV9 TRBD1 TGTGCCAGCAGCTTCAACTCTCGGGACAGATTTAACTATGGCTACACCTTC CASSFNSRDRFNYGYTF
. TRBJ1-3 TRBV6-5 . TGTGCCAGCAGTTACCCGGGGGTAGAAAACACCATATATTTT CASSYPGVENTIYF
. TRBJ2-4 TRBV6-5 . TGTGCCTGTTACGGGCCACCCTGGAGCTTC CACYGPPWSF
many TRBJ1-2 TRBV10-3 . TGTGCCATCAAAGCGGGGGACTATGGCTACACCTTC CAIKAGDYGYTF
. TRBJ2-1 TRBV7-9 TRBD1 TGTGCCAGCAGCTTGGGCGCAGGGGGATCGAATGAGCAGTCCTTC CASSLGAGGSNEQSF
few TRBJ2-2 TRBV7-9 . TGTGCCAGCAGCAGCTTATGGTTGAGAACCGGGGAGCTGTTTTTT CASSSLWLRTGELFF
. TRBJ1-1 TRBV27 . TGTGCCAGCTCCTGGCAGGGTAACACTGAAGCTTTCTTT CASSWQGNTEAFF
few TRBJ2-1 TRBV19 TRBD2 TGTGCCAGTAGTATAGTGCTAGCGGGGGGTTCCCGAATCTACAATGAGCAGTTCTTC CASSIVLAGGSRIYNEQFF
. TRBJ2-2 TRBV4-3 . TGCGCCAGCAGTCCCAAAGCGCAGCAAGACCCAGTGACCGGGGAGCTGTTTTTT CASSPKAQQDPVTGELFF
many TRBJ2-7 TRBV30 . TGTGCCTGGAGTGTAAGGCAGGGGAGGGGGTACGAGCAGTACTTC CAWSVRQGRGYEQYF
many TRBJ2-7 TRBV11-2 TRBD1 TGTGCCAGCAGCTTAAACAGGGGGCTATTCGAGCAGTACTTC CASSLNRGLFEQYF
once TRBJ1-1 TRBV9 TRBD1 TGTGCCAGCAGCCCCCGGACAGGGGGGAATTTAGCTTTCTTT CASSPRTGGNLAFF
many TRBJ2-3 TRBV6-5 TRBD2 TGTGCCAGCAGTTACCGACTAGCGGGGGCATCAGATACGCAGTATTTT CASSYRLAGASDTQYF
many TRBJ1-4 TRBV18 . TGTGCCAGCTCACGGGACAATGAAAAACTGTTTTTT CASSRDNEKLFF
. TRBJ1-2 TRBV14 TRBD1 TGTGCCAGCAGCCCCCGGGACAGGCGGGGCTACACCTTC CASSPRDRRGYTF
. TRBJ2-1 TRBV7-7 TRBD1 TGTGCTAGCAGCCGATTTAGTCAGGGGGTTAATGAGCAGTTCTTC CASSRFSQGVNEQFF
many TRBJ2-2 TRBV6-5 TRBD1 TGTGCCAGCAGTTCTTCACGCCCCGGGACAGGGAACACCGGGGAGCTGTTTTTT CASSSSRPGTGNTGELFF
. TRBJ2-5 TRBV20-1 . TGCAGTGCTACAGGAGACCAAGAGACCCAGTACTTC CSATGDQETQYF
few TRBJ2-2 TRBV12-5 . TGTGCTAGTGGTTTGCTAAGAAGTGGGGAGCTGTTTTTT CASGLLRSGELFF
. TRBJ2-5 TRBV7-2 . TGTGCCAGCAGCTTTCAGGGCCAAGAGACCCAGTACTTC CASSFQGQETQYF
few TRBJ2-5 TRBV7-6 . TGTGCCAGCACCCCGACGGAAGCGCAAGAGACCCAGTACTTC CASTPTEAQETQYF
. TRBJ2-2 TRBV7-3 TRBD1 TGTGCCAGCAGCTCCACCGGGACAGGGGGCACCGGGGAGCTGTTTTTT CASSSTGTGGTGELFF
few TRBJ2-7 TRBV7-3 . TGTGCCAGCAGCGTACAGGGAACCTACGAGCAGTACTTC CASSVQGTYEQYF
. TRBJ2-1 TRBV6-6 . TGTGCCACCCGGACTAATCAGCGCAGGTACAATGAGCAGTTCTTC CATRTNQRRYNEQFF
. TRBJ1-1 TRBV7-2 TRBD1 TGTGCCAGCAGCCGGACAGGGAGAGCTGAAGCTTTCTTT CASSRTGRAEAFF
. TRBJ2-1 TRBV11-2 TRBD2 TGTGCCAGCAGTTACAAGGGACTAGCGGGGGAAGATGAGCAGTTCTTC CASSYKGLAGEDEQFF
many TRBJ1-5 TRBV5-1 . TGCGCCAGCAGCTTGCAAGGGGATCGGGATCAGCCCCAGCATTTT CASSLQGDRDQPQHF
many TRBJ2-3 TRBV6-5 . TGTGCCAGCAGCGTTGCCTCGATCGAGGCAGATACGCAGTATTTT CASSVASIEADTQYF
many TRBJ2-2 TRBV12-3/TRBV12-4 . TGTGCCAGCATCGGTACCGGGCGGCGGGCCGGGGAGCTGTTTTTT CASIGTGRRAGELFF
many TRBJ2-3 TRBV7-3 TRBD2 TGTGCCAGCAGCTTAAAACGCGGGGGAGCGGATACGCAGTATTTT CASSLKRGGADTQYF
many TRBJ2-3 TRBV20-1 . TGCAGTGCTAGAGACCAAGCAGGGTATGGGGGCACAGATACGCAGTATTTT CSARDQAGYGGTDTQYF
few TRBJ1-3 TRBV11-2 . TGTGCCAGCACTATGGGCTCTGGAAACACCATATATTTT CASTMGSGNTIYF
many TRBJ2-3 TRBV7-8 . TGTGCCAGCAGCCCCCGTGCCGGCCCAGGCACAGATACGCAGTATTTT CASSPRAGPGTDTQYF
few TRBJ1-1 TRBV7-9 . TGTGCCAGCAGTCTCGCCCAAGCCGCCACTGAAGCTTTCTTT CASSLAQAATEAFF
many TRBJ1-1 TRBV12-3/TRBV12-4 . TGTGCCAGCAGTTTTAGGCTGACAGTCCAAAACACTGAAGCTTTCTTT CASSFRLTVQNTEAFF
many TRBJ2-5 TRBV4-2 . TGTGCCAGCAGCCCCGGGACTGCAGAGACCCAGTACTTC CASSPGTAETQYF
many TRBJ1-2 TRBV6-6 . TGTGCTAGCAGTTACGGCCCGACGGACGGCGGCTATGGCTACACCTTC CASSYGPTDGGYGYTF
. TRBJ1-2 TRBV13 TRBD1 TGTGCCAGCAGCTTAGGGACAGGGTTATATGGCTACACCTTC CASSLGTGLYGYTF
few TRBJ2-3 TRBV9 TRBD2 TGTGCCAGCAGCGTAGCCCTCGAACTAGCGGGGGTTACAGATACGCAGTATTTT CASSVALELAGVTDTQYF
many TRBJ2-3 TRBV2 TRBD2 TGTGCCAGCTCGCGGGGGGGGAGCACAGATACGCAGTATTTT CASSRGGSTDTQYF
. TRBJ2-4 TRBV7-6 TRBD1 TGTGCCAGCAGCTTAGGGACAGGGTTTAACATTCAGTACTTC CASSLGTGFNIQYF
. TRBJ2-3 TRBV20-1 TRBD2 TGCAGTGCTAGGTCGGCTACTAGCGGGGGGTACACAGATACGCAGTATTTT CSARSATSGGYTDTQYF
few TRBJ1-6 TRBV18 . TGTGCCAGCTCACTACAAAATTCACCCCTCCACTTT CASSLQNSPLHF